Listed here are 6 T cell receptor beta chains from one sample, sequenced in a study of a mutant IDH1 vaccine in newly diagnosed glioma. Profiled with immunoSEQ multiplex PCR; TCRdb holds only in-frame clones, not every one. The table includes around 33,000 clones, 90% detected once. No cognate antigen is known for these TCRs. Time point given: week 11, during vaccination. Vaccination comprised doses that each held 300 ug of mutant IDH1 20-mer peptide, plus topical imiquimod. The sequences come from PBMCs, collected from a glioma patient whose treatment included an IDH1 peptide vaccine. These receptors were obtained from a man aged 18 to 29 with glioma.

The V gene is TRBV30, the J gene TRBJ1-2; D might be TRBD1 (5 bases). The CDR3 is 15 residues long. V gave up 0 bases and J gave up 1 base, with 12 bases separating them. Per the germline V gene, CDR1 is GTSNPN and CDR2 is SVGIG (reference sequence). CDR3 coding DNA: TGTGCCTGGAGTGTATGGGCAGGGCGTAACTATGGCTACACCTTC. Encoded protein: CAWSVWAGRNYGYTF.

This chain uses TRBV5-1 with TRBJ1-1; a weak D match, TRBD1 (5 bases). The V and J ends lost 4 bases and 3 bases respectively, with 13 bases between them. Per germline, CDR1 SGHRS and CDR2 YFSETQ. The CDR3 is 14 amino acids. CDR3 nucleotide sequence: TGCGCCAGCAGCCCCTTAGACAGTTACACTGAAGCTTTCTTT. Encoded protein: CASSPLDSYTEAFF.

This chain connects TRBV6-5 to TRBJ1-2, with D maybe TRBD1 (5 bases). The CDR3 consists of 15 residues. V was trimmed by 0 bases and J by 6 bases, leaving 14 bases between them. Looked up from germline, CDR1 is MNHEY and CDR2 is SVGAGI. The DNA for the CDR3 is TGTGCCAGCAGTTACTCAGGCCAGGGCACAGATGGCTACACCTTC. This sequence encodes CASSYSGQGTDGYTF.

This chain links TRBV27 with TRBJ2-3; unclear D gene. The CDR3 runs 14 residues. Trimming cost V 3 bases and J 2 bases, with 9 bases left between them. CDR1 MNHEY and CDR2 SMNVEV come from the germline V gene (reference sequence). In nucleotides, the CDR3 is TGTGCCAGCAGTTTGCCCCAGCCCACAGATACGCAGTATTTT. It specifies CASSLPQPTDTQYF.

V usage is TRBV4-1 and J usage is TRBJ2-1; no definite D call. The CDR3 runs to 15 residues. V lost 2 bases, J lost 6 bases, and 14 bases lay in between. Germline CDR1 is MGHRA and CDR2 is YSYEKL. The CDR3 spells CASSQIGELGNEQFF. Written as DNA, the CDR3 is TGCGCCAGCAGCCAAATCGGAGAGTTGGGCAATGAGCAGTTCTTC.

CDR3 residues: CASSDPGRVGDTQYF. The CDR3 DNA is TGTGCCAGCAGTGATCCCGGCAGGGTAGGAGATACGCAGTATTTT. The chain joins TRBV25-1 to TRBJ2-3; tentative D call: TRBD1 (5 bases). V gave up 3 bases and J gave up 5 bases, with 15 bases separating them. The CDR3 covers 15 residues. Per germline, CDR1 MGHDK and CDR2 SYGVNS.